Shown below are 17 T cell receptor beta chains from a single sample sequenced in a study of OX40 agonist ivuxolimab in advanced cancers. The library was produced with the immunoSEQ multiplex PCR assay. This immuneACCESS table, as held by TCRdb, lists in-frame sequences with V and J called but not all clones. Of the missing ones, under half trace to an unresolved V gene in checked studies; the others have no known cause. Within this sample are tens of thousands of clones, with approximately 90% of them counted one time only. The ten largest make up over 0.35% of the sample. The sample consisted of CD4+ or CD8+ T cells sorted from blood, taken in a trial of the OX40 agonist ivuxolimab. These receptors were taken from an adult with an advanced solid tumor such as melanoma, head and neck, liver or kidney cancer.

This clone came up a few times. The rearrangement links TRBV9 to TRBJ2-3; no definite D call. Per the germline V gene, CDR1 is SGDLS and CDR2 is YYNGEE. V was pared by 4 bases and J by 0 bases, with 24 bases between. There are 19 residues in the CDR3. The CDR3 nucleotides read TGTGCCAGCAGCTCTCGGACCGGGCCCACCACATTTAGCACAGATACGCAGTATTTT. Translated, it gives CASSSRTGPTTFSTDTQYF.

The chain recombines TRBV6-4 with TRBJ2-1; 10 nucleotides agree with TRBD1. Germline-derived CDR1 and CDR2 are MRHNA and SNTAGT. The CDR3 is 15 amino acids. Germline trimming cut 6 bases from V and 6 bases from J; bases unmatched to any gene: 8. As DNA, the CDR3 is TGTGCCAGCAGCCAGACAGGGGGCTTTCTCAATGAGCAGTTCTTC. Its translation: CASSQTGGFLNEQFF.

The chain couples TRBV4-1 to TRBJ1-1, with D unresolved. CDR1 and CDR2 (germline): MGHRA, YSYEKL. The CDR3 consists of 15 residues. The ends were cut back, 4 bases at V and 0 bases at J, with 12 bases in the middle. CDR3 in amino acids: CASSPSVDMNTEAFF. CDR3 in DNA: TGCGCCAGCAGCCCATCCGTAGATATGAACACTGAAGCTTTCTTT.

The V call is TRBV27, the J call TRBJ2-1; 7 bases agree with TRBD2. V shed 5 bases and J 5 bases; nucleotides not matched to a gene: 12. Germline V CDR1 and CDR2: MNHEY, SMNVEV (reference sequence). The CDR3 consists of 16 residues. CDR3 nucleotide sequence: TGTGCCAGCAGTCTCCAAGCGGGATTGGTCCACAATGAGCAGTTCTTC. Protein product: CASSLQAGLVHNEQFF.

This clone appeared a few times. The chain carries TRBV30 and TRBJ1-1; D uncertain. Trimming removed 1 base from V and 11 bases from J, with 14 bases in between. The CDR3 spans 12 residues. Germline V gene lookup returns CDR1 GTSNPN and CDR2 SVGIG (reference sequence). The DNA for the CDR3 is TGTGCCTGGAGTGAAGGATTGTTGTCGGCTTTCTTT. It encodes CAWSEGLLSAFF.

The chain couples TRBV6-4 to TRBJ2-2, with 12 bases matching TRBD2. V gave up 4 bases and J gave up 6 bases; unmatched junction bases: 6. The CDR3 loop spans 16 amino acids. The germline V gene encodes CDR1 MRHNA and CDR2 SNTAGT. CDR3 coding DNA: TGTGCCAGCAGTGCGCTCGGGACTAGCGGGTCCGGGGAGCTGTTTTTT. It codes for CASSALGTSGSGELFF.

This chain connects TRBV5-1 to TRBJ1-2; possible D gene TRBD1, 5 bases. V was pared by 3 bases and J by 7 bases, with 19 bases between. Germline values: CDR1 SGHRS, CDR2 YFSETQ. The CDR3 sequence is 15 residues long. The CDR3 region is CASSWGELGPGGYTF. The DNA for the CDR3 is TGCGCCAGCAGCTGGGGGGAATTGGGGCCTGGTGGCTACACCTTC. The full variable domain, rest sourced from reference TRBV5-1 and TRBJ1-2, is KAGVTQTPRYLIKTRGQQVTLSCSPISGHRSVSWYQQTPGQGLQFLFEYFSETQRNKGNFPGRFSGRQFSNSRSEMNVSTLELGDSALYLCASSWGELGPGGYTFGSGTRLTVV.

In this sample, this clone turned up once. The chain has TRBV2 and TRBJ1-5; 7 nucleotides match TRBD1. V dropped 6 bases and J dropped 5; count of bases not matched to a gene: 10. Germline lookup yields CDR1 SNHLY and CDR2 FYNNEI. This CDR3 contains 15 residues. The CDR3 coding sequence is TGTGCCAGCAGAGGGACAGCCCAAGTACATCAGCCCCAGCATTTT. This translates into CASRGTAQVHQPQHF.

CDR3 sequence (DNA): TGTGCCAGCAGCGCGAGGACAGAAACTAATGAAAAACTGTTTTTT. Encoded protein: CASSARTETNEKLFF. The chain recombines TRBV7-6 with TRBJ1-4; perhaps TRBD1 as D (6 bases). Per germline, CDR1 SGHVS and CDR2 FNYEAQ. This CDR3 contains 15 residues. The germline V and J ends were trimmed by 5 bases and 1 base, with 11 bases remaining between them.

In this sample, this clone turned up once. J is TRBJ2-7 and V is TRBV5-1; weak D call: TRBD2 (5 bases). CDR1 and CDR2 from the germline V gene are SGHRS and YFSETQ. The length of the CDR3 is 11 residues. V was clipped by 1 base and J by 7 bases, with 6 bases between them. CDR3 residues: CASSLSGEQYF. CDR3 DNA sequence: TGCGCCAGCAGCTTGTCGGGGGAGCAGTACTTC.

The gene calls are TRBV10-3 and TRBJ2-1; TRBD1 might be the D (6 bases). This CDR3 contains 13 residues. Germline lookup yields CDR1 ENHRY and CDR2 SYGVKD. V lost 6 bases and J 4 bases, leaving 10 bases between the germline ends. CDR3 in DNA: TGTGCCATCAGGGCTACAGGGTACAATGAGCAGTTCTTC. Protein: CAIRATGYNEQFF.

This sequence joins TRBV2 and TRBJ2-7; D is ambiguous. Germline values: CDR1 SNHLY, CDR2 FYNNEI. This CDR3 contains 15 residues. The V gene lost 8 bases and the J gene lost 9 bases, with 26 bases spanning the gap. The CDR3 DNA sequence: TGTGCCAGCGATAACGGTCGGCGGCTGGCCCTGCTGCAGTACTTC. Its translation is CASDNGRRLALLQYF.

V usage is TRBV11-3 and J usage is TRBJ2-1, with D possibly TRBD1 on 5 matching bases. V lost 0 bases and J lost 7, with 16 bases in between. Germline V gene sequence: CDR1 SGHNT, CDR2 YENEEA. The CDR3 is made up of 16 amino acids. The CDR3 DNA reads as TGTGCCAGCAGCTTAGATGAAGGGGTAGGATTGAATGAGCAGTTCTTC. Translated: CASSLDEGVGLNEQFF.

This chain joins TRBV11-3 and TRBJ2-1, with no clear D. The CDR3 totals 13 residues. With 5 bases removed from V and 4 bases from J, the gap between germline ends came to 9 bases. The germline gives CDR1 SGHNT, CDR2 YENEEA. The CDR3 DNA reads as TGTGCCAGCAGCCCTTCGCGTTACAATGAGCAGTTCTTC. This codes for CASSPSRYNEQFF.

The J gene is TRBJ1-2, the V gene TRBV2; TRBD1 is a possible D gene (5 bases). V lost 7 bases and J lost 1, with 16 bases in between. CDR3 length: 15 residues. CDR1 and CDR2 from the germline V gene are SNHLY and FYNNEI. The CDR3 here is CASNRDGSRNYGYTF. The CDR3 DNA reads TGTGCCAGCAATCGGGACGGGTCCCGTAACTATGGCTACACCTTC.

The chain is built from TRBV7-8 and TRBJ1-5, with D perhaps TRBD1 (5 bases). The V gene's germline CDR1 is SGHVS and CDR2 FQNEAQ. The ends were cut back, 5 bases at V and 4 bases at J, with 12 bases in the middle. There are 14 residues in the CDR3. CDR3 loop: CASSAPGPNQPQHF. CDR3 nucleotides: TGTGCCAGCAGCGCCCCGGGACCAAATCAGCCCCAGCATTTT.

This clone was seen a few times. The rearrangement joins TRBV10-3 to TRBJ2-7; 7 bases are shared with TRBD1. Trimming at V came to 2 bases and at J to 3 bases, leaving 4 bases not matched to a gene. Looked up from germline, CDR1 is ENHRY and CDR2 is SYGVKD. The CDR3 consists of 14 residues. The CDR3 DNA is TGTGCCATCAGTGAGGGGGACAGAGACTACGAGCAGTACTTC. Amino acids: CAISEGDRDYEQYF.